Listed below are T cell receptor beta chains from one sample, sequenced in a study of blood T cell repertoires in COVID-19. The table came from immunoSEQ multiplex PCR; TCRdb's copy has only in-frame clones and leaves some out. The repertoire includes roughly 260,000 clones, 65% to 85% of them detected once, and about 4% sits in the top ten. The sequenced material came from peripheral blood. The receptors were sampled from a woman aged 40-49 years with active or convalescent COVID-19. Each CDR3 is given with its conserved first and last residue. D genes are given only for firm matches. Only part of the rows carry a size: once, few, many, or a class if the clone is expanded.

NA	TRBV9	TRBJ2-1	NA	CASSVAAASYNEQFF	TGTGCCAGCAGCGTAGCGGCGGCTTCCTACAATGAGCAGTTCTTC
NA	TRBV18	TRBJ1-1	NA	CASSPRVFMNTEAFF	TGTGCCAGCTCACCTCGGGTTTTTATGAACACTGAAGCTTTCTTT
TRBD1	TRBV29-1	TRBJ1-4	NA	CSVEGGQGGGEKLFF	TGCAGCGTTGAGGGGGGTCAGGGGGGAGGTGAAAAACTGTTTTTT
NA	TRBV2	TRBJ2-3	NA	CASGRGGEDTQYF	TGTGCCAGTGGTAGGGGGGGCGAAGATACGCAGTATTTT
TRBD1	TRBV2	TRBJ2-2	NA	CASSAGQVNTGELFF	TGTGCCAGCAGCGCGGGACAGGTTAATACCGGGGAGCTGTTTTTT
TRBD1	TRBV12-5	TRBJ1-1	NA	CASGWDRGHAFF	TGTGCTAGTGGTTGGGACAGAGGACATGCTTTCTTT
TRBD1	TRBV5-1	TRBJ1-1	few	CASSVGTGGGLRIF	TGCGCCAGCAGCGTCGGGACAGGCGGCGGGCTGAGGATCTTT
NA	TRBV9	TRBJ1-5	NA	CASSVGIGASNQPQHF	TGTGCCAGCAGCGTAGGTATAGGGGCTAGCAATCAGCCCCAGCATTTT
TRBD1	TRBV10-3	TRBJ1-5	few	CAIRGTGANQPQHF	TGTGCCATCAGGGGGACAGGAGCAAATCAGCCCCAGCATTTT
NA	TRBV7-6	TRBJ2-7	NA	CASSLGGRGGEQYF	TGTGCCAGCAGCTTAGGTGGCAGGGGCGGCGAGCAGTACTTC
NA	TRBV6-2/TRBV6-3	TRBJ2-6	NA	CASSYTGTGANVLTF	TGTGCCAGCAGTTATACGGGGACTGGGGCCAACGTCCTGACTTTC
NA	TRBV5-6	TRBJ2-7	few	CASSSRVYEQYF	TGTGCCAGCAGCTCCAGGGTCTACGAGCAGTACTTC
NA	TRBV2	TRBJ1-5	NA	CASSGSRGGQPQHF	TGTGCCAGCAGTGGATCTCGAGGAGGTCAGCCCCAGCATTTT
TRBD1	TRBV6-5	TRBJ1-4	NA	CASSLQGSNEKLFF	TGTGCCAGCAGTTTACAGGGGTCTAATGAAAAACTGTTTTTT
NA	TRBV19	TRBJ2-6	NA	CASRTGAGGANVLTF	TGTGCCAGTAGGACAGGTGCTGGCGGGGCCAACGTCCTGACTTTC
NA	TRBV6-5	TRBJ1-1	NA	CASSYTLLRGEAFF	TGTGCCAGCAGTTACACCCTTCTCAGGGGAGAAGCTTTCTTT
TRBD2	TRBV3-1/TRBV3-2	TRBJ2-3	once	CASSQDQLAGGSTDTQYF	TGTGCCAGCAGCCAAGACCAACTAGCGGGGGGGAGCACAGATACGCAGTATTTT
NA	TRBV2	TRBJ1-1	NA	CATLPNLTGNTEAFF	TGTGCCACCCTCCCTAACCTGACAGGGAACACTGAAGCTTTCTTT
NA	TRBV10-3	TRBJ2-7	few	CAIGQTYEQYF	TGTGCCATCGGACAGACCTACGAGCAGTACTTC
NA	TRBV21-1	TRBJ2-2	once	CASSKALARANTGELFF	TGTGCCAGCAGCAAAGCGCTCGCGCGAGCGAACACCGGGGAGCTGTTTTTT
TRBD1	TRBV5-8	TRBJ1-6	NA	CASRRQGQNSPLHF	TGTGCCAGCAGGCGACAGGGGCAAAATTCACCCCTCCACTTT
NA	TRBV7-2	TRBJ1-5	NA	CASSLLWGGQLAYQPQHF	TGTGCCAGCAGCTTATTGTGGGGGGGGCAGCTAGCGTATCAGCCCCAGCATTTT
NA	TRBV6-1	TRBJ2-7	NA	CASSELATGVYEQYF	TGTGCCAGCAGTGAGCTAGCGACTGGGGTCTACGAGCAGTACTTC
TRBD1	TRBV6-1	TRBJ1-3	NA	CASSGTTGGKEGNTIYF	TGTGCCAGCAGTGGAACAACAGGGGGCAAGGAGGGAAACACCATATATTTT
NA	TRBV28	TRBJ2-1	once	CASRLGSGYEQFF	TGTGCCAGCAGGTTAGGGTCGGGATATGAGCAGTTCTTC
TRBD2	TRBV6-4	TRBJ2-3	many	CASSVTSGATDTQYF	TGTGCCAGCAGTGTGACTAGCGGGGCGACAGATACGCAGTATTTT
NA	TRBV18	TRBJ1-4	NA	CASSPQRGEANEKLFF	TGTGCCAGCTCACCCCAACGTGGAGAGGCTAATGAAAAACTGTTTTTT
NA	TRBV4-1	TRBJ2-3	NA	CASSPLAGLGDTQYF	TGCGCCAGCAGCCCGCTGGCGGGGTTGGGAGATACGCAGTATTTT
NA	TRBV2	TRBJ1-1	few	CASVRDMNTEAFF	TGTGCCAGCGTTAGGGACATGAACACTGAAGCTTTCTTT
TRBD1	TRBV4-1	TRBJ1-4	NA	CASSQLGQVRSEKLFF	TGCGCCAGCAGCCAGCTAGGACAGGTTAGATCGGAAAAACTGTTTTTT
NA	TRBV20-1	TRBJ2-5	NA	CSASVQRETQYF	TGCAGTGCTAGTGTCCAGCGAGAGACCCAGTACTTC
TRBD1	TRBV6-5	TRBJ1-1	NA	CASRFQGAWEAFF	TGTGCCAGCAGGTTCCAGGGGGCCTGGGAAGCTTTCTTT
NA	TRBV3-1/TRBV3-2	TRBJ1-1	NA	CASSQEQMKAFF	TGTGCCAGCAGCCAGGAACAGATGAAGGCTTTCTTT
NA	TRBV6-5	TRBJ1-2	NA	CASSRSMPSGGYTF	TGTGCCAGCAGCCGAAGTATGCCTAGCGGTGGCTACACCTTC
NA	TRBV9	TRBJ1-1	NA	CASSAGNGRTEAFF	TGTGCCAGCAGCGCCGGGAACGGTCGCACTGAAGCTTTCTTT
NA	TRBV6-5	TRBJ2-1	once	CASSPGTYNEQFF	TGTGCCAGCAGCCCAGGGACCTACAATGAGCAGTTCTTC
TRBD1	TRBV19	TRBJ1-5	NA	CASSMPILRQGTQGSNQPQHF	TGTGCCAGTAGTATGCCCATCCTCCGACAGGGGACCCAAGGGAGCAATCAGCCCCAGCATTTT
TRBD1	TRBV18	TRBJ1-6	once	CASSPWAGGENSPLHF	TGTGCCAGCTCACCGTGGGCAGGGGGCGAAAATTCACCCCTCCACTTT
NA	TRBV6-5	TRBJ1-5	NA	CASSYSTGSGPQHF	TGTGCCAGCAGTTACTCGACGGGGTCTGGGCCCCAGCATTTT
NA	TRBV7-9	TRBJ2-2	few	CASRNTGPGELFF	TGTGCCAGCAGGAATACAGGGCCCGGGGAGCTGTTTTTT
NA	TRBV30	TRBJ1-2	NA	CAWYGTVPYVGYTF	TGTGCCTGGTACGGTACCGTTCCTTATGTCGGCTACACCTTC